The 13 T cell receptor beta chains below were found in one sample sequenced in a study of PD-1 blockade in classical Hodgkin lymphoma. Profiling relied on immunoSEQ multiplex PCR, and the TCRdb table lists in-frame clones only, not all of them. The sample yields more than 30,000 clones, around 89% seen once. The time point was: newly diagnosed, previously untreated cHL patient sample. The study purified CD4+ T cells from thawed PBMCs using magnetic negative selection. Sequencing was performed on CD4+ T cells from blood. These receptors were collected from a human donor with classical Hodgkin lymphoma.

V is TRBV19 and J is TRBJ2-5; 7 bases are a match to TRBD1. The CDR3 runs to 15 residues. From germline, CDR1 is LNHDA and CDR2 SQIVND (reference sequence). After removal of 4 bases from V and 4 bases from J, the junction contained 9 bases not matched to a gene. The DNA of the CDR3 is TGTGCCAGTAGTAATGGGACGACAGGGCGAGAGACCCAGTACTTC. Residues: CASSNGTTGRETQYF.

This clone was recorded only once. This chain links TRBV7-3 with TRBJ1-3, with D possibly TRBD1 on 6 matching bases. Trimming removed 2 bases from V and 3 bases from J, with 11 bases in between. The CDR3 totals 15 residues. Germline assignment: CDR1 SGHTA and CDR2 FQGTGA. The CDR3 spells CASSLQGPGGNTIYF. The CDR3 bases are TGTGCCAGCAGCTTACAGGGGCCTGGTGGAAACACCATATATTTT.

This chain links TRBV29-1 with TRBJ1-1, with a weak D call TRBD1 (5 bases). Germline V gene sequence: CDR1 SQVTM, CDR2 ANQGSEA. V shed 6 bases and J shed 2 bases, with 16 bases lying between them. The CDR3 sequence is 14 residues long. This CDR3 reads CSVSFQGINTEAFF. The CDR3 DNA reads TGCAGCGTGTCCTTCCAGGGCATCAACACTGAAGCTTTCTTT.

The rearrangement uses TRBV29-1 and TRBJ2-1; D uncertain. The V end lost 6 bases, the J end lost 0 bases, and 12 bases lay between the germline ends. This CDR3 has 14 residues. The germline gives CDR1 SQVTM, CDR2 ANQGSEA. The DNA of the CDR3 is TGCAGCGTCCGGGCTTACCTCTCCTACAATGAGCAGTTCTTC. The encoded protein is CSVRAYLSYNEQFF.

The genes are TRBV13 and TRBJ2-7, with D possibly TRBD2 on 6 matching bases. This CDR3 spans 12 amino acids. Germline CDR1 PRHDT, CDR2 FYEKMQ (reference sequence). Trimming pared 6 bases from V and 4 bases from J, leaving 10 bases between. CDR3 nucleotides: TGTGCCAGCAGTGGCCGGGAGTACGAGCAGTACTTC. Translation gives CASSGREYEQYF.

This clone has just a few counts. The chain links TRBV19 to TRBJ2-1; 9 nucleotides agree with TRBD2. Trimming took 11 bases from V and 2 from J; bases not matched to a gene: 7. Germline V gene lookup returns CDR1 LNHDA and CDR2 SQIVND (reference sequence). CDR3 length: 14 residues. As DNA, the CDR3 is TGTGCCGTCGGCGGGAGGGCCACCTACAATGAGCAGTTCTTC. The encoded protein is CAVGGRATYNEQFF.

CDR3 DNA sequence: TGTGCCAGCAGTTTGTGGCCCCGTGGGACTAATGAAAAACTGTTTTTT. This codes for CASSLWPRGTNEKLFF. The J gene is TRBJ1-4, the V gene TRBV28; D unclear. The V and J ends lost 3 bases and 2 bases respectively, with 13 bases between them. Germline V lookup: CDR1 MDHEN, CDR2 SYDVKM. There are 16 residues in the CDR3.

V is TRBV28 and J is TRBJ1-4, with 7 bases aligning to TRBD1. CDR1 MDHEN and CDR2 SYDVKM come from the germline V gene. Trimming at V came to 2 bases and at J to 1 base, leaving 13 bases not matched to a gene. This CDR3 comprises 19 residues. The CDR3 here is CASSLNFGTERGTNEKLFF. CDR3 in DNA: TGTGCCAGCAGTTTAAATTTCGGGACAGAGCGGGGAACTAATGAAAAACTGTTTTTT.

The chain is built from TRBV2 and TRBJ2-7; 9 bases are a match to TRBD2. With 1 base clipped from V and 7 bases from J, the junction kept 8 bases outside the gene matches. The CDR3 contains 15 residues. Looked up from germline, CDR1 is SNHLY and CDR2 is FYNNEI. CDR3 nucleotides: TGTGCCAGCAGTGAAGTTTTAGCGGGAGTGGGGGAGCAGTACGTC. It is translated as CASSEVLAGVGEQYV.

This clone has a handful of counts. The chain links TRBV6-1 to TRBJ1-5; possible D gene TRBD1, 6 bases. The V gene lost 4 bases and the J gene lost 6 bases, with 16 bases spanning the gap. Germline-derived CDR1 and CDR2 are MNHNS and SASEGT. This CDR3 is 15 amino acids long. The CDR3 nucleotides read TGTGCCAGCAGTGTGACGTACGGGGGCCGTCAGCCCCAGCATTTT. Protein product: CASSVTYGGRQPQHF.

The chain combines TRBV6-1 with TRBJ2-2, with D perhaps given as TRBD1 or TRBD2 (5 bases each). V was shortened by 0 bases and J by 1 base, with 6 bases between the two germline ends. Germline V gene lookup returns CDR1 MNHNS and CDR2 SASEGT. The length of the CDR3 is 15 residues. CDR3 nucleotide sequence: TGTGCCAGCAGTGAAGCGAGGGGGAACACCGGGGAGCTGTTTTTT. Its protein product is CASSEARGNTGELFF.

This chain uses TRBV18 with TRBJ1-1; 7 positions agree with TRBD1. This CDR3 is built from 14 residues. J lost 6 bases, V lost 4 bases, and 8 bases had no gene match. CDR1 and CDR2 from the germline V gene are KGHSH and LQKENI. The CDR3 region has the DNA TGTGCCAGCTCACTACCCCAGGGGGGCGCTGAAGCTTTCTTT. Translated: CASSLPQGGAEAFF.

V is TRBV7-2 and J is TRBJ1-3; no clear D. The ends were cut back, 1 base at V and 0 bases at J, with 10 bases in the middle. There are 16 residues in the CDR3. The germline gives CDR1 SGHTA, CDR2 FQGNSA. The CDR3 protein is CASSLGSLFSGNTIYF. CDR3 DNA sequence: TGTGCCAGCAGCTTAGGTTCCCTTTTCTCTGGAAACACCATATATTTT. Complete variable domain (other parts from reference TRBV7-2 and TRBJ1-3): GAGVSQSPSNKVTEKGKDVELRCDPISGHTALYWYRQSLGQGLEFLIYFQGNSAPDKSGLPSDRFSAERTGGSVSTLTIQRTQQEDSAVYLCASSLGSLFSGNTIYFGEGSWLTVV.